This TCR beta chain emerged from a study of T cell changes during pregnancy in multiple sclerosis. Repertoires were generated with immunoSEQ multiplex PCR, while TCRdb's copy carries only in-frame clones and drops some. The table has around 97,000 clones, approximately 90% seen once. Germline values: CDR1 GTSNPN, CDR2 SVGIG (reference sequence). The CDR3 loop spans 17 amino acids. V was pared by 0 bases and J by 4 bases, with 21 bases between. The sequence was obtained from a female donor in good health, enrolled as a control in a pregnancy study. The source material was peripheral blood, sampled in the second trimester of pregnancy. The chain couples TRBV30 to TRBJ1-2; possibly TRBD1 for D (6 bases). The CDR3 DNA follows: TGTGCCTGGAGTGTAGTCCAGGGGATTGCGACCATCTATGGCTACACCTTC. This translates into CAWSVVQGIATIYGYTF.